The clone carrying this TCR beta chain occurred many times. Its antigen is currently unknown. These data originate in a study of T cell repertoires in cytomegalovirus infection. About the study: HLA-C-restricted CMV epitopes, recently identified, and well-studied HLA-B-restricted ones were used by the study. Both CMV infection and a matching HLA type were indicated by public TCR beta signatures.

V gave up 4 bases and J gave up 8 bases, with 11 bases separating them. CDR3 length equals 12 residues. Germline V gene data show CDR1 as SGHVS and CDR2 as FQNEAQ. TCRdb called the reads again in MiXCR, with one record for every CDR3 protein. The repertoire holds about 180,000 distinct CDR3 sequences, about a fifth seen once, with 25% in the top ten. This sequence was found in a human donor in good health (CMV status not recorded). Some clones in this sample may be carry-over from other donors' samples. V gene TRBV7-8 combines with J gene TRBJ1-1; D is possibly TRBD1 (5 bases). The material sequenced was CD8+ T cells from cultured PBMCs, taken from culture after CMV antigen stimulation. CDR3 sequence (DNA): TGTGCCAGCAGCTCCCGACAGTACGAAGCTTTCTTT. Translated: CASSSRQYEAFF.